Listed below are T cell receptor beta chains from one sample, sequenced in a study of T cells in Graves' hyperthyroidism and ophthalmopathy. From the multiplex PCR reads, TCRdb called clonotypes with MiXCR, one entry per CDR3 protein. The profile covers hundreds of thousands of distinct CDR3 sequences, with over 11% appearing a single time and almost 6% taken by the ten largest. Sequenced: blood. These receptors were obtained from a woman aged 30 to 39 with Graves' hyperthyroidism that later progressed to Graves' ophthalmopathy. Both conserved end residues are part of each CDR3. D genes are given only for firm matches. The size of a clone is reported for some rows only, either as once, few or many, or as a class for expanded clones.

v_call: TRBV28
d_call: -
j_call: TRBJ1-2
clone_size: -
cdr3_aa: CASRSTDSLGYTF
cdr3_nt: TGTGCCAGCAGGTCTACGGACAGCCTGGGCTACACCTTC

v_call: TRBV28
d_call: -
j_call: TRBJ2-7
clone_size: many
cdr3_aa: CASSSSDSFEQYF
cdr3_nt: TGTGCCAGCAGTTCCTCGGACAGTTTCGAGCAGTACTTC

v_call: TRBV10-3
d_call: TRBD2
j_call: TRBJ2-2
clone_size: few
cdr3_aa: CATEISSGSESGELFF
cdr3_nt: TGTGCCACCGAAATTTCTAGCGGGAGCGAGTCCGGGGAGCTGTTTTTT

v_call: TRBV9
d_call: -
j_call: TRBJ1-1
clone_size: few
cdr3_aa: CASSLKGDLNTEAFF
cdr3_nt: TGTGCCAGCAGCTTAAAAGGGGATCTTAACACTGAAGCTTTCTTT

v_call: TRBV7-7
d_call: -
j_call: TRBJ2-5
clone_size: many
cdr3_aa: CASSFNSAQETQYF
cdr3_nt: TGTGCTAGCAGCTTTAACAGCGCCCAAGAGACCCAGTACTTC

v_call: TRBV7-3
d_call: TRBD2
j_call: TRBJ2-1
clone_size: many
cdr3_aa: CASSPGTSGSRQFF
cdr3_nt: TGTGCCAGCAGCCCCGGGACTAGCGGGAGCCGGCAGTTCTTC

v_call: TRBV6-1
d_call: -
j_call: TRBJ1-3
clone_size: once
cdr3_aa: CASKPGTDGNTIHF
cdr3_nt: TGTGCCAGCAAGCCAGGGACCGACGGAAACACCATACATTTT

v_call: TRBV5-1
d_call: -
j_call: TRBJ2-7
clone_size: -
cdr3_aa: CASSYQGDEQYF
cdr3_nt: TGCGCCAGCAGCTACCAAGGGGACGAGCAGTACTTC

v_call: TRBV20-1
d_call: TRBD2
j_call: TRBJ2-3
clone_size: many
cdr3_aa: CSGLAGGDLPTDTQYF
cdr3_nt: TGCAGTGGCCTGGCGGGGGGGGATCTTCCCACAGATACGCAGTATTTT

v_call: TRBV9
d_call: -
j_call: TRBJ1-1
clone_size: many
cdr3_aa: CASGQGPNTEAFF
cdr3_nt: TGTGCCAGCGGGCAGGGGCCCAACACTGAAGCTTTCTTT

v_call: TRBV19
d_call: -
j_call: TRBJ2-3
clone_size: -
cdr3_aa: CASTQQGGLTDTQYF
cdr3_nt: TGTGCCAGTACCCAACAGGGAGGACTCACAGATACGCAGTATTTT

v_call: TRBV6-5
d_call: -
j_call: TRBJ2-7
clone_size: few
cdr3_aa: CASSYSRGGDYEQYF
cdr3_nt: TGTGCCAGCAGTTACTCCCGGGGAGGAGACTACGAGCAGTACTTC

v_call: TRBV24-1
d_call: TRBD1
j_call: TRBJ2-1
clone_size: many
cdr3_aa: CATSDHPGQGYNEQFF
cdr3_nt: TGTGCCACCAGTGACCACCCGGGACAGGGGTACAATGAGCAGTTCTTC

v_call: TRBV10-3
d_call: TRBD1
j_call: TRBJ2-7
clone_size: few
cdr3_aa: CAISETGAEIPGEQYF
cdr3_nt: TGTGCCATCAGTGAGACAGGGGCTGAAATACCGGGAGAGCAGTACTTC

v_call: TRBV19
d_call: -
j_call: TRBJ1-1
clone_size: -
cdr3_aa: CASSMGGVAEAFF
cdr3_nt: TGTGCCAGTAGTATGGGCGGCGTCGCTGAAGCTTTCTTT

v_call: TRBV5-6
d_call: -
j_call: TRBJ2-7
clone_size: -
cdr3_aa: CASILHPGSSYEQYF
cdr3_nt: TGTGCCAGCATCCTGCACCCGGGTTCTTCCTACGAGCAGTACTTC

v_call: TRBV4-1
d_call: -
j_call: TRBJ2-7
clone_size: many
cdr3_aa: CASSQRDGNEQYF
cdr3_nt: TGCGCCAGCAGCCAGCGGGACGGGAACGAGCAGTACTTC

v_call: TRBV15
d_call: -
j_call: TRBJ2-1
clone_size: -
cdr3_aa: CATSRVVGAGRNEQFF
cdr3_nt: TGTGCCACCAGCAGAGTGGTAGGGGCAGGGCGCAATGAGCAGTTCTTC

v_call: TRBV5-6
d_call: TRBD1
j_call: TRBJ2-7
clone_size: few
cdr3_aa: CASSSLQGMSYEQYF
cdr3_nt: TGTGCCAGCAGCTCACTACAGGGGATGTCCTACGAGCAGTACTTC

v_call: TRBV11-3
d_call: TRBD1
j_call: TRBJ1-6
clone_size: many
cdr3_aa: CASSRQGGSPLHF
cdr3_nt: TGTGCCAGCAGCCGACAGGGCGGATCACCCCTCCACTTT

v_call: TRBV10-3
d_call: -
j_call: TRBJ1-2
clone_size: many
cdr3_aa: CAISGQDYGYTF
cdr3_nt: TGTGCCATCAGTGGACAGGACTATGGCTACACCTTC

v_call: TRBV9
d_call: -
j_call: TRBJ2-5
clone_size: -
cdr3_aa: CASSPRPRETQYF
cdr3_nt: TGTGCCAGCAGCCCCCGGCCCCGGGAGACCCAGTACTTC

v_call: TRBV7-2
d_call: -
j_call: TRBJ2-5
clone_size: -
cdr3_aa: CASSSWDTRTSYF
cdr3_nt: TGTGCCAGCAGCAGCTGGGACACCAGAACCTCGTACTTC

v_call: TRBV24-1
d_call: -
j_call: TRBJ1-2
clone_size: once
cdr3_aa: CATSKEGGNYGYTF
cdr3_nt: TGTGCCACCAGTAAGGAGGGAGGAAACTATGGCTACACCTTC